What follows are 2 T cell receptor beta chains derived from one specimen sequenced in a study of T cells in Graves' hyperthyroidism and ophthalmopathy. RNA transcripts yielded amplified TCR beta CDR3 regions. First-round RT-PCR targeting the TCR CDR3 was performed with the HTBI primer set. TCRdb called the multiplex PCR reads again in MiXCR, with one record for every CDR3 protein. The sample records about 380,000 distinct CDR3 sequences, approximately 14% being singletons. What was sequenced was blood. These receptors were collected from a woman aged 55 to 70 with Graves' hyperthyroidism.

This clonotype has a count of ten or more. The chain carries TRBV27 and TRBJ2-5; 9 bases match TRBD1. Trimming at V came to 5 bases and at J to 5 bases, leaving 6 bases not matched to a gene. Germline assignment: CDR1 MNHEY and CDR2 SMNVEV (reference sequence). The CDR3 is 14 amino acids. The CDR3 nucleotides are TGTGCCAGCAGTACCACAGGGGGCGCCGAGACCCAGTACTTC. It yields the protein CASSTTGGAETQYF.

This clonotype was picked up many times. This chain uses TRBV2 with TRBJ2-1; D remains ambiguous. CDR1 is SNHLY and CDR2 is FYNNEI in the germline V gene. The V end lost 2 bases, the J end lost 10 bases, and 3 bases lay between the germline ends. The CDR3 is 10 amino acids. The CDR3 DNA follows: TGTGCCAGCAGTGAAACAGAGCAGTTCTTC. This encodes CASSETEQFF.